Described below is a single T cell receptor (beta chain) sequence and its context. Some clones are missing from TCRdb's copy, which holds only in-frame ones; the method was immunoSEQ multiplex PCR. The sample has about 130,000 clones, about nine tenths seen once; the top ten hold around 1.1%. The data derive from a study of T cell responses to AZD1222 COVID-19 vaccine. This CDR3 is 16 amino acids long. Per the germline V gene, CDR1 is SGHRS and CDR2 is YFSETQ. The trim removed 4 bases at V and 4 bases at J, leaving 8 bases unmatched. The specimen was peripheral blood, collected 28 days after the second AZD1222 dose. The rearrangement uses TRBV5-1 and TRBJ2-2; 9 bases agree with TRBD1. The clonotype was recovered from an adult who received the AZD1222 COVID-19 vaccine. CDR3 protein: CASSTTGTGITGELFF. In DNA form, the CDR3 reads TGCGCCAGCAGCACCACCGGGACAGGGATCACCGGGGAGCTGTTTTTT.